The 27 T cell receptor beta chains reported below all come from one sample, sequenced in a study of blood T cell repertoires in COVID-19. TCRdb keeps only in-frame clones here, not all; method: immunoSEQ multiplex PCR. The sample lists 25,000 to 35,000 clones; about 90% were seen once. Material: peripheral blood. Source of these receptors: a human donor with active COVID-19. The donor label of this sample is uncertain.

The chain has TRBV7-2 and TRBJ2-7, with 10 bases lining up with TRBD1. CDR3 length equals 17 residues. The germline gives CDR1 SGHTA, CDR2 FQGNSA. V shed 5 bases, J shed 7 bases, and the junction held 17 bases outside the gene matches. The CDR3 coding sequence is TGTGCCAGCAGCCCAGGGGTCGGTATGGGACAGGGGCGGGAGCAGTACTTC. The encoded protein is CASSPGVGMGQGREQYF. The full variable domain, its missing parts supplied by reference TRBV7-2 and TRBJ2-7, is GAGVSQSPSNKVTEKGKDVELRCDPISGHTALYWYRQSLGQGLEFLIYFQGNSAPDKSGLPSDRFSAERTGGSVSTLTIQRTQQEDSAVYLCASSPGVGMGQGREQYFGPGTRLTVT.

This chain uses TRBV28 with TRBJ1-5; 8 bases align to TRBD1. Trimming at V came to 5 bases and at J to 7 bases, leaving 22 bases not matched to a gene. Germline assignment: CDR1 MDHEN and CDR2 SYDVKM. The CDR3 has 19 residues. The CDR3 DNA reads TGTGCCAGCAGTCCTTTGGCCGTCACTTTAGACAGGGGCGAACAGCCCCAGCATTTT. Its translation: CASSPLAVTLDRGEQPQHF.

V and J are TRBV6-5 and TRBJ2-6; D is perhaps TRBD1 (5 bases). Germline V gives CDR1 MNHEY, CDR2 SVGAGI. This CDR3 is 16 amino acids long. Between the trimmed V and J ends, which lost 2 bases and 1 base, there was a span of 9 bases. The CDR3 loop reads CASSYRRVSGANVLTF. The DNA for the CDR3 is TGTGCCAGCAGTTACCGCAGGGTATCTGGGGCCAACGTCCTGACTTTC.

The chain couples TRBV24-1 to TRBJ2-1; TRBD2 matches 8 bases. The length of the CDR3 is 15 residues. Losses at the gene ends were 2 bases for V and 9 bases for J; bases not matched to a gene: 8. Germline V CDR1 and CDR2: KGHDR, SFDVKD. CDR3 coding DNA: TGTGCCACCAGTGATTCCGGGACTAGGTGGGGTGAGCAGTTCTTC. Its protein is CATSDSGTRWGEQFF.

The chain recombines TRBV6-2 or TRBV6-3 with TRBJ2-5, with TRBD2 as a possible D gene (7 bases). The V end lost 0 bases, the J end lost 5 bases, and 16 bases lay between the germline ends. This CDR3 region has 16 residues. Germline loops: CDR1 MNHEY, CDR2 SVGEGT. The CDR3, as DNA: TGTGCCAGCAGTTACTCCCCTGGGGGGGGGCCGGAGACCCAGTACTTC. Translating gives CASSYSPGGGPETQYF.

The gene calls are TRBV11-2 and TRBJ1-3, with D perhaps TRBD1 (6 bases). The V end was cut by 3 bases, the J end by 4 bases, with 16 bases between. The CDR3 spans 16 residues. Germline assignment: CDR1 SGHAT and CDR2 FQNNGV. This CDR3 is CASSLATGSGGNTIYF. CDR3 sequence (DNA): TGTGCCAGCAGCTTGGCTACAGGGTCCGGGGGAAACACCATATATTTT.

The chain combines TRBV9 with TRBJ1-1; D is undetermined. CDR3 length equals 13 residues. CDR1 and CDR2 from the germline V gene are SGDLS and YYNGEE. Trimming removed 0 bases from V and 7 bases from J, with 10 bases in between. The CDR3 sequence: CASSVALKHEAFF. The CDR3 DNA reads as TGTGCCAGCAGCGTAGCTCTGAAACATGAAGCTTTCTTT. Complete variable domain (other parts from reference TRBV9 and TRBJ1-1): DSGVTQTPKHLITATGQRVTLRCSPRSGDLSVYWYQQSLDQGLQFLIQYYNGEERAKGNILERFSAQQFPDLHSELNLSSLELGDSALYFCASSVALKHEAFFGQGTRLTVV.

This chain connects TRBV7-3 to TRBJ1-2; TRBD1 aligns across 7 bases. The CDR3 length is 13 residues. CDR1 is SGHTA and CDR2 is FQGTGA in the germline V gene. Trimming removed 7 bases from V and 4 bases from J; junction bases left unmatched: 6. This chain's CDR3 is CASKGAPLYGYTF. The CDR3 DNA sequence: TGTGCCAGCAAGGGGGCCCCCCTCTATGGCTACACCTTC.

The rearrangement uses TRBV19 and TRBJ2-2, with 12 bases lining up with TRBD1. The germline gives CDR1 LNHDA, CDR2 SQIVND (reference sequence). V lost 3 bases to trimming and J lost 14 bases; unmatched junction nucleotides: 10. This CDR3 spans 15 amino acids. This CDR3 reads CASSISGQGASGLFF. Here the CDR3 DNA reads TGTGCCAGTAGTATCTCGGGACAGGGGGCTTCAGGCCTGTTTTTT. Looking up the rest from reference TRBV19 and TRBJ2-2 gives the full variable domain: DGGITQSPKYLFRKEGQNVTLSCEQNLNHDAMYWYRQDPGQGLRLIYYSQIVNDFQKGDIAEGYSVSREKKESFPLTVTSAQKNPTAFYLCASSISGQGASGLFFGEGSRLTVL.

V usage is TRBV5-8 and J usage is TRBJ2-3; D call uncertain. CDR1 and CDR2 from the germline V gene are SGHTS and YDEGEE. The CDR3 has 15 residues. The V and J ends lost 6 bases and 6 bases respectively, with 20 bases between them. CDR3 residues: CASIMIGFPPDTQYF. In nucleotides, the CDR3 is TGTGCCAGCATTATGATCGGTTTTCCCCCGGATACGCAGTATTTT.

The J gene is TRBJ1-1, the V gene TRBV30; 9 bases line up with TRBD1. The V segment lost 5 bases and the J segment 4 bases; nucleotides outside the gene matches: 8. This CDR3 has 14 amino acids. Germline CDR1 GTSNPN, CDR2 SVGIG (reference sequence). CDR3 sequence reads: CAWGRDRAVTEAFF. DNA of the CDR3: TGTGCCTGGGGGAGGGACAGGGCGGTCACTGAAGCTTTCTTT.

As regards this clone: At one boundary the junction diverges from the germline segment, which might be a read error. The chain joins TRBV7-7 to TRBJ1-4; TRBD1 might be the D (6 bases). Germline V gene lookup returns CDR1 SSHAT and CDR2 FNYEAQ (reference sequence). CDR3 length equals 15 residues. In DNA, the CDR3 is TGTGCTAGCAGTGTTAGCAGGGGAACTAATGAAAAACTGTTTTTT. Amino acid sequence: CASSVSRGTNEKLFF.

V is TRBV27 and J is TRBJ2-2; 10 bases fit TRBD1. CDR1 is MNHEY and CDR2 is SMNVEV in the germline V gene (reference sequence). The CDR3 consists of 17 residues. The J segment lost 6 bases and the V segment lost 5 bases, leaving 12 bases of the junction unmatched. CDR3 residues: CASSLASTGGDSGELFF. The CDR3 DNA reads TGTGCCAGCAGTCTCGCATCGACAGGGGGCGATTCCGGGGAGCTGTTTTTT.

This chain joins TRBV7-9 and TRBJ1-1, with TRBD1 identical over 7 bases. The CDR3 loop spans 13 amino acids. The V and J ends lost 5 bases and 3 bases, in that order; junction bases with no gene match: 3. The germline V gene has CDR1 SEHNR and CDR2 FQNEAQ (reference sequence). This chain's CDR3 is CASSPDRYTEAFF. CDR3 sequence (DNA): TGTGCCAGCAGCCCGGACAGGTACACTGAAGCTTTCTTT.

The chain has TRBV29-1 and TRBJ2-5; 10 nucleotides align to TRBD1. V dropped 4 bases and J dropped 5; count of bases not matched to a gene: 10. In germline, CDR1 is SQVTM, CDR2 ANQGSEA. CDR3 length equals 15 residues. The CDR3: CSVAVLGQGMETQYF. For the CDR3, the DNA is TGCAGCGTTGCGGTATTGGGACAGGGGATGGAGACCCAGTACTTC. The variable domain in full, with the rest retrieved from reference TRBV29-1 and TRBJ2-5, is SAVISQKPSRDICQRGTSLTIQCQVDSQVTMMFWYRQQPGQSLTLIATANQGSEATYESGFVIDKFPISRPNLTFSTLTVSNMSPEDSSIYLCSVAVLGQGMETQYFGPGTRLLVL.

The chain employs TRBV18 and TRBJ2-1; 12 positions agree with TRBD2. The J segment lost 8 bases and the V segment lost 4 bases, leaving 9 bases of the junction unmatched. The germline gives CDR1 KGHSH, CDR2 LQKENI. The CDR3 spans 16 residues. DNA of the CDR3: TGTGCCAGCTCACGGTCTAGCGGGGGGGCCGCGGATGAGCAGTTCTTC. Translating gives CASSRSSGGAADEQFF.

A single count supports this clone. The rearrangement links TRBV27 to TRBJ2-3; no reliable D call. V lost 5 bases and J lost 4, with 13 bases in between. Germline lookup yields CDR1 MNHEY and CDR2 SMNVEV (reference sequence). CDR3 length: 14 residues. The CDR3 loop is CASSPRSGADTQYF. The CDR3 DNA reads TGTGCCAGCAGTCCTCGTTCAGGCGCAGATACGCAGTATTTT.

The rearrangement links TRBV7-9 to TRBJ1-4, with D unresolved. With 9 bases removed from V and 5 bases from J, the gap between germline ends came to 7 bases. Germline lookup yields CDR1 SEHNR and CDR2 FQNEAQ (reference sequence). The CDR3 extends over 11 amino acids. The CDR3, as DNA: TGTGCCAGTCGTTCGAATGAAAAACTGTTTTTT. Encoded protein: CASRSNEKLFF. The whole variable domain, remainder taken from reference TRBV7-9 and TRBJ1-4, is DTGVSQNPRHKITKRGQNVTFRCDPISEHNRLYWYRQTLGQGPEFLTYFQNEAQLEKSRLLSDRFSAERPKGSFSTLEIQRTEQGDSAMYLCASRSNEKLFFGSGTQLSVL.

This sequence joins TRBV12-5 and TRBJ1-4; TRBD1 aligns across 8 bases. The CDR3 is 15 amino acids. Germline CDR1 LGHNT, CDR2 FRNRAP. With V trimmed by 5 bases and J by 8 bases, 10 bases remained unmatched. CDR3 nucleotide sequence: TGTGCTAGTGGTCCCAGGGGGCCAATTAAGGAAAAACTGTTTTTT. It is translated as CASGPRGPIKEKLFF.

The V and J genes are TRBV7-9 and TRBJ2-1; 13 bases are shared with TRBD2. The germline V gene has CDR1 SEHNR and CDR2 FQNEAQ (reference sequence). The V and J ends lost 5 bases and 5 bases, in that order; junction bases with no gene match: 6. This CDR3 contains 16 residues. The CDR3 region is CASSHSGTSGDNEQFF. The CDR3 nucleotides read TGTGCCAGCAGCCACTCCGGGACTAGCGGGGACAATGAGCAGTTCTTC.

V is TRBV12-3 or TRBV12-4 and J is TRBJ1-2; weak D call: TRBD1 (5 bases). The CDR3 has 12 residues. The V end lost 8 bases, the J end lost 7 bases, and 14 bases lay between the germline ends. CDR3 loop: CASHLMGPGYTF. The CDR3 DNA is TGTGCCAGCCATCTAATGGGGCCTGGCTACACCTTC.

This clone came up once. This chain joins TRBV7-9 and TRBJ1-1, with TRBD1 identical over 7 bases. J lost 5 bases, V lost 4 bases, and 4 bases had no gene match. The CDR3 is made up of 13 amino acids. Germline CDR1 reads SEHNR; CDR2 reads FQNEAQ (reference sequence). In DNA, the CDR3 is TGTGCCAGCAGCTGGACAGGCGGAACTGAAGCTTTCTTT. The encoded protein is CASSWTGGTEAFF.

This clone came up a few times. V usage is TRBV27 and J usage is TRBJ1-2, with D possibly being TRBD1 (6 bases). The V and J ends lost 5 bases and 2 bases respectively, with 12 bases between them. The CDR3 length is 14 residues. In germline, CDR1 is MNHEY, CDR2 SMNVEV (reference sequence). This CDR3 is CASSPYRVNYGYTF. CDR3 DNA sequence: TGTGCCAGCAGTCCCTACAGGGTCAACTATGGCTACACCTTC.

The chain joins TRBV5-1 to TRBJ2-5, with TRBD2 identical over 8 bases. The V and J ends lost 3 bases and 5 bases, in that order; junction bases with no gene match: 6. The CDR3 is 14 residues long. Germline V gene data show CDR1 as SGHRS and CDR2 as YFSETQ. In nucleotides, the CDR3 is TGCGCCAGCAGCTCCGGGGGGGCCGGGGAGACCCAGTACTTC. As protein: CASSSGGAGETQYF. The variable domain in full, completed from reference TRBV5-1 and TRBJ2-5, reads KAGVTQTPRYLIKTRGQQVTLSCSPISGHRSVSWYQQTPGQGLQFLFEYFSETQRNKGNFPGRFSGRQFSNSRSEMNVSTLELGDSALYLCASSSGGAGETQYFGPGTRLLVL.

This sequence joins TRBV3-1 (or the pseudogene TRBV3-2) and TRBJ2-1; 16 bases are shared with TRBD2. This CDR3 is built from 18 residues. V was clipped by 3 bases and J by 10 bases; unmatched bases: 12. Germline V gene lookup returns CDR1 LGHDT and CDR2 YNNKEL (reference sequence). The DNA for the CDR3 is TGTGCCAGCAGCCAGCCGGGACTAGCGGGGGGGCCATCGAAGGAGCAGTTCTTC. Its translation is CASSQPGLAGGPSKEQFF.

The chain links TRBV19 to TRBJ1-4; D may be TRBD1 (5 bases). V was pared by 2 bases and J by 8 bases, with 9 bases between. The CDR3 consists of 13 residues. The germline gives CDR1 LNHDA, CDR2 SQIVND (reference sequence). The chain's CDR3 is CASSIMQGEKLFF. In nucleotides, the CDR3 is TGTGCCAGTAGTATAATGCAGGGCGAAAAACTGTTTTTT.

This clone has only a few counts. This rearrangement joins TRBV7-9 to TRBJ2-7; TRBD2 matches at 10 bases. The CDR3 sequence is 17 residues long. Germline CDR1 is SEHNR and CDR2 is FQNEAQ (reference sequence). V lost 6 bases to trimming and J lost 4 bases; unmatched junction nucleotides: 15. The CDR3 DNA reads as TGTGCCAGCAGTCACGTGACTAGCGGGTTACTTTATTACGAGCAGTACTTC. Amino acid sequence: CASSHVTSGLLYYEQYF.